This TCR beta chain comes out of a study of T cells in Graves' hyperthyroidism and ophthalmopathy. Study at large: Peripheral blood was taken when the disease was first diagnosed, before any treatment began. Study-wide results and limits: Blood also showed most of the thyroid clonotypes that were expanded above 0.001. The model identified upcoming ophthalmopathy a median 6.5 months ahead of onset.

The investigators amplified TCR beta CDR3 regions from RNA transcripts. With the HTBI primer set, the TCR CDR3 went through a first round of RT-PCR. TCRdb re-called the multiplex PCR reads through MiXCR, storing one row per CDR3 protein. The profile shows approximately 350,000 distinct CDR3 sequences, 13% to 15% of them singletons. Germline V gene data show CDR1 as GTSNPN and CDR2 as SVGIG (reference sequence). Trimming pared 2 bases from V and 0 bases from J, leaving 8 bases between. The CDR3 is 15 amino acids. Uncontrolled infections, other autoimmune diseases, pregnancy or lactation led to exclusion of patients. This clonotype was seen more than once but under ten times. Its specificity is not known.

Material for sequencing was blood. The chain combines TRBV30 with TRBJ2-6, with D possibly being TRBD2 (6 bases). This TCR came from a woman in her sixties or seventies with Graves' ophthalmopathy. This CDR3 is CAWSRGLSGANVLTF. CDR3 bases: TGTGCCTGGAGTAGGGGACTCTCTGGGGCCAACGTCCTGACTTTC.